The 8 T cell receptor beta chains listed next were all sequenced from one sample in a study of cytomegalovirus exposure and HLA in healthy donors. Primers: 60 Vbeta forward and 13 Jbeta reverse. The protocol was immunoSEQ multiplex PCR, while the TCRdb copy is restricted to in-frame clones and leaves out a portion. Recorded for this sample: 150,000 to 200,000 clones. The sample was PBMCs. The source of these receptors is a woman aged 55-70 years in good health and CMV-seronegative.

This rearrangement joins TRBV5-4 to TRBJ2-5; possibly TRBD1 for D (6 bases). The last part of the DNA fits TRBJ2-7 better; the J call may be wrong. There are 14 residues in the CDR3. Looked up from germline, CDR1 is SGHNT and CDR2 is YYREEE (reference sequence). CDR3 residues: CASSFGTRSYEQYF. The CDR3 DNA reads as TGTGCCAGCAGCTTCGGGACACGATCCTACGAGCAGTACTTC.

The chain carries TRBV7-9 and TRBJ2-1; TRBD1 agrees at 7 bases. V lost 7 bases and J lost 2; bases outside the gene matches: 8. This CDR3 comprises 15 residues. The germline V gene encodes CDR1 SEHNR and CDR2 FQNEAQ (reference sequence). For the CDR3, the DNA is TGTGCCAGCACGGAAAGGGGGCTTGCCTACAATGAGCAGTTCTTC. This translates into CASTERGLAYNEQFF.

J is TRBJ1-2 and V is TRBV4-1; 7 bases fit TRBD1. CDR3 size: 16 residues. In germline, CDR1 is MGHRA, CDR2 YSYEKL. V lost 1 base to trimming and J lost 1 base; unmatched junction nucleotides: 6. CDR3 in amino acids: CASSQVPGTVNYGYTF. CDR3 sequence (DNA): TGCGCCAGCAGCCAAGTCCCCGGGACAGTTAACTATGGCTACACCTTC.

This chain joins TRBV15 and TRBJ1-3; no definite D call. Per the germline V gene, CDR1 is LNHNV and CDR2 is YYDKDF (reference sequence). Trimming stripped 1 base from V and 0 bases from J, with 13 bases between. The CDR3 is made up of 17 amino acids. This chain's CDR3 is CATSRGNTEGSGNTIYF. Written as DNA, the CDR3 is TGTGCCACCAGCAGAGGAAACACCGAGGGCTCTGGAAACACCATATATTTT.

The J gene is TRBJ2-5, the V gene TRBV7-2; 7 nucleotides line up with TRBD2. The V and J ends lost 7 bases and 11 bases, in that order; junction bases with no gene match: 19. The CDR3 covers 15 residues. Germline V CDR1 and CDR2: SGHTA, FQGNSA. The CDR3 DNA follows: TGTGCCAGCACCCCTAGGGCCGGGGGGTCGAGGGAGCAGTACTTC. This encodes CASTPRAGGSREQYF.

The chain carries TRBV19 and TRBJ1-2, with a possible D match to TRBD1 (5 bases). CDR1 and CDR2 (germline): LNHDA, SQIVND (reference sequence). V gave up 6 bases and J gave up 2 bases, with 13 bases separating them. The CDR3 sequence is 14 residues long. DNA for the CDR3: TGTGCCAGTAGGACCGCAGGGAACAACTATGGCTACACCTTC. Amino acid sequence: CASRTAGNNYGYTF.

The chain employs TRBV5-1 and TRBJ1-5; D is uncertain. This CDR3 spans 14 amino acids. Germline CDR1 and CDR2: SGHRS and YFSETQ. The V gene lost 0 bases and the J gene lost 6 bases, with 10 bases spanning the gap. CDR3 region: CASSLAGESQPQHF. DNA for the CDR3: TGCGCCAGCAGCTTGGCCGGTGAGAGTCAGCCCCAGCATTTT.

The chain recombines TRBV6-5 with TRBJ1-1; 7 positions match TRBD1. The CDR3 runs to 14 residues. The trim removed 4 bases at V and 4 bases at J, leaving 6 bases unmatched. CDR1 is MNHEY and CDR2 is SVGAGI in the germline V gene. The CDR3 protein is CASSSDRVATEAFF. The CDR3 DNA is TGTGCCAGCAGTTCAGACAGGGTTGCCACTGAAGCTTTCTTT.